This T cell receptor beta chain was identified in a study of shared clonotypes between healthy human individuals. This clone was picked up one time. TCRdb keeps only in-frame clones here, not all; method: immunoSEQ multiplex PCR. The sample includes some 1,400,000 clones, roughly 96% of them seen just once. This CDR3 has 16 residues. The V end lost 5 bases, the J end lost 5 bases, and 22 bases lay between the germline ends. Germline-derived CDR1 and CDR2 are SEHNR and FQNEAQ (reference sequence). The clonotype comes from a man aged 30-40 years in good health. The chain links TRBV7-9 to TRBJ2-7, with D perhaps given as TRBD1 or TRBD2 (5 bases each). Material for sequencing was naive CD4+ T cells sorted from blood. The sample's subset: CD45RA+ positively selected. CDR3 DNA sequence: TGTGCCAGCAGCCCTCGGGACCGACTGGGCCAGAACGAGCAGTACTTC. This encodes CASSPRDRLGQNEQYF.